This is a list of T cell receptor beta chains from one sample in a study of blood T cell repertoires in COVID-19. Clones were read by immunoSEQ multiplex PCR, and TCRdb kept only the in-frame ones, dropping some. The table has some 350,000 clones, 89% seen once. The sequenced material came from peripheral blood. The receptors here all came from a woman in her twenties or thirties with COVID-19, enrolled during active disease. Both conserved end residues are part of each CDR3. The D gene is left open where the match is weak. For some rows the clone size is stated as once, few or many, or as a class when expanded; others skip it.

v_gene: TRBV6-5
abundance: NA
j_gene: TRBJ2-3
d_gene: TRBD1
CDR3nt: TGTGCCAGCAGTTCCGACAGGGGCACAGATACGCAGTATTTT
CDR3aa: CASSSDRGTDTQYF

v_gene: TRBV11-2
abundance: NA
j_gene: TRBJ2-4
d_gene: TRBD2
CDR3nt: TGTGCCAGCAGCACCCCGCGGGTCCTAGCGGGAGGCCTTAAAAACATTCAGTACTTC
CDR3aa: CASSTPRVLAGGLKNIQYF

v_gene: TRBV19
abundance: NA
j_gene: TRBJ1-1
d_gene: NA
CDR3nt: TGTGCCAGCCACCAAAGCAGGGACACTGAAGCTTTCTTT
CDR3aa: CASHQSRDTEAFF

v_gene: TRBV5-8
abundance: NA
j_gene: TRBJ1-5
d_gene: NA
CDR3nt: TGTGCCAGCAGCTTGCGAGGACAGCCCCAGCATTTT
CDR3aa: CASSLRGQPQHF

v_gene: TRBV11-2
abundance: few
j_gene: TRBJ2-3
d_gene: TRBD2
CDR3nt: TGTGCCAGCAGCTTAAGCGGGGCTAGCACAGATACGCAGTATTTT
CDR3aa: CASSLSGASTDTQYF

v_gene: TRBV7-8
abundance: NA
j_gene: TRBJ1-4
d_gene: NA
CDR3nt: TGTGCCAGCAGCTTAGGGTTGGAGGAAAAACTGTTTTTT
CDR3aa: CASSLGLEEKLFF

v_gene: TRBV12-3/TRBV12-4
abundance: few
j_gene: TRBJ1-1
d_gene: NA
CDR3nt: TGTGCCAGCAGTGAGGACAGGAACACTGAAGCTTTCTTT
CDR3aa: CASSEDRNTEAFF

v_gene: TRBV2
abundance: few
j_gene: TRBJ1-1
d_gene: NA
CDR3nt: TGTGCCAGCAAGGCGGGGGTGTTTGTTTACACTGAAGCTTTCTTT
CDR3aa: CASKAGVFVYTEAFF

v_gene: TRBV27
abundance: NA
j_gene: TRBJ1-2
d_gene: NA
CDR3nt: TGTGCCAGCAGTTTAACAGGGTACTATGGCTACACCTTC
CDR3aa: CASSLTGYYGYTF

v_gene: TRBV21-1
abundance: NA
j_gene: TRBJ2-1
d_gene: NA
CDR3nt: TGTGCCAGCAGCCAACGACAGGGGCCTAACAATGAGCAGTTCTTC
CDR3aa: CASSQRQGPNNEQFF

v_gene: TRBV19
abundance: NA
j_gene: TRBJ2-3
d_gene: NA
CDR3nt: TGTGCCAGTAGCGCAGGGGGCGCGGGGGGGGATACGCAGTATTTT
CDR3aa: CASSAGGAGGDTQYF

v_gene: TRBV6-5
abundance: once
j_gene: TRBJ1-1
d_gene: TRBD1
CDR3nt: TGTGCCAGCAGTTACCAAGGACAGGGGAGAGGGGGAGCTTTCTTT
CDR3aa: CASSYQGQGRGGAFF

v_gene: TRBV7-2
abundance: NA
j_gene: TRBJ2-1
d_gene: NA
CDR3nt: TGTGCCAGCAGCTTAGTTCTCGGGTCCTACAATGAGCAGTTCTTC
CDR3aa: CASSLVLGSYNEQFF

v_gene: TRBV30
abundance: NA
j_gene: TRBJ2-2
d_gene: TRBD2
CDR3nt: TGTGCCTGGAGCGGAGGGACTAGCGGGATCCCCGGGGAGCTGTTTTTT
CDR3aa: CAWSGGTSGIPGELFF

v_gene: TRBV19
abundance: NA
j_gene: TRBJ2-2
d_gene: NA
CDR3nt: TGTGCCAGCCACCCCCGGGGGACGAACACCGGGGAGCTGTTTTTT
CDR3aa: CASHPRGTNTGELFF

v_gene: TRBV6-5
abundance: once
j_gene: TRBJ2-7
d_gene: NA
CDR3nt: TGTGCCAGCTCGACAACACCCTACGAGCAGTACTTC
CDR3aa: CASSTTPYEQYF

v_gene: TRBV27
abundance: NA
j_gene: TRBJ2-1
d_gene: NA
CDR3nt: TGTGCCAGCAGTTGGGGTATAGGGGGTAATGAGCAGTTCTTC
CDR3aa: CASSWGIGGNEQFF

v_gene: TRBV6-5
abundance: NA
j_gene: TRBJ2-1
d_gene: NA
CDR3nt: TGTGCCAGCAGCTCCCTAGCCAATGAGCAGTTCTTC
CDR3aa: CASSSLANEQFF

v_gene: TRBV6-2/TRBV6-3
abundance: NA
j_gene: TRBJ2-1
d_gene: NA
CDR3nt: TGTGCCAGCAGCTCCGCCGGGAACCCCAATGAGCAGTTCTTC
CDR3aa: CASSSAGNPNEQFF

v_gene: TRBV29-1
abundance: NA
j_gene: TRBJ2-7
d_gene: TRBD1
CDR3nt: TGCAGCGCTTACGGGACAGGGACCTACGAGCAGTACTTC
CDR3aa: CSAYGTGTYEQYF

v_gene: TRBV29-1
abundance: NA
j_gene: TRBJ1-4
d_gene: TRBD1
CDR3nt: TGCAGCGTTGATGGCACAGGGGGCGCGTCTAATGAAAAACTGTTTTTT
CDR3aa: CSVDGTGGASNEKLFF

v_gene: TRBV6-2/TRBV6-3
abundance: NA
j_gene: TRBJ1-6
d_gene: NA
CDR3nt: TGTGCCAGCAGTTACCAGGGGAGCTCCTATAATTCACCCCTCCACTTT
CDR3aa: CASSYQGSSYNSPLHF

v_gene: TRBV4-1
abundance: NA
j_gene: TRBJ2-2
d_gene: TRBD1
CDR3nt: TGCGCCAGCAGCCAAGGGGGGACAGGGAACCCCGGGGAGCTGTTTTTT
CDR3aa: CASSQGGTGNPGELFF

v_gene: TRBV18
abundance: NA
j_gene: TRBJ2-7
d_gene: TRBD2
CDR3nt: TGTGCCAGCTCGTTGCCGGGACTAGTTTTCGAGCAGTACTTC
CDR3aa: CASSLPGLVFEQYF

v_gene: TRBV6-2/TRBV6-3
abundance: once
j_gene: TRBJ1-5
d_gene: NA
CDR3nt: TGTGCCAGCAGTTACTCTCGTGGCAATCAGCCCCAGCATTTT
CDR3aa: CASSYSRGNQPQHF

v_gene: TRBV7-9
abundance: NA
j_gene: TRBJ1-3
d_gene: NA
CDR3nt: TGTGCCAGCAGCCTAAGGGGGTCCGGAAACACCATATATTTT
CDR3aa: CASSLRGSGNTIYF

v_gene: TRBV4-3
abundance: NA
j_gene: TRBJ1-5
d_gene: NA
CDR3nt: TGCGCCAGCAGCCGTGACGCGGGTCAGCCCCAGCATTTT
CDR3aa: CASSRDAGQPQHF

v_gene: TRBV29-1
abundance: NA
j_gene: TRBJ2-3
d_gene: TRBD2
CDR3nt: TGCAGCGTTGAAATCGGCGGGGGGGACACAGATACGCAGTATTTT
CDR3aa: CSVEIGGGDTDTQYF

v_gene: TRBV6-2/TRBV6-3
abundance: NA
j_gene: TRBJ2-1
d_gene: TRBD2
CDR3nt: TGTGCCAGCAGCCAACCCCTAGCGGGGGGGCCGCCCGATGAGCAGTTCTTC
CDR3aa: CASSQPLAGGPPDEQFF

v_gene: TRBV3-1/TRBV3-2
abundance: once
j_gene: TRBJ1-1
d_gene: TRBD1
CDR3nt: TGTGCCAGCAGAGCCGCGGGACAGGGGAACACTGAAGCTTTCTTT
CDR3aa: CASRAAGQGNTEAFF

v_gene: TRBV5-1
abundance: NA
j_gene: TRBJ2-2
d_gene: TRBD1
CDR3nt: TGCGCCAGCAGCCCGCAACAGGGGAGCGGCGGGGAGCTGTTTTTT
CDR3aa: CASSPQQGSGGELFF

v_gene: TRBV6-6
abundance: NA
j_gene: TRBJ2-5
d_gene: NA
CDR3nt: TGTGCCAGCGGGCGACAGACCCAGTACTTC
CDR3aa: CASGRQTQYF

v_gene: TRBV6-5
abundance: NA
j_gene: TRBJ1-6
d_gene: NA
CDR3nt: TGTGCCAGCAGTACCCAGGGGAGTCATAATTCACCCCTCCACTTT
CDR3aa: CASSTQGSHNSPLHF

v_gene: TRBV19
abundance: NA
j_gene: TRBJ2-5
d_gene: TRBD1
CDR3nt: TGTGCCAGTCAGGGACAGGGGTATCAAGAGACCCAGTACTTC
CDR3aa: CASQGQGYQETQYF

v_gene: TRBV11-2
abundance: NA
j_gene: TRBJ2-5
d_gene: NA
CDR3nt: TGTGCCAGCAGACTAGGACAGTGGGAGACCCAGTACTTC
CDR3aa: CASRLGQWETQYF

v_gene: TRBV6-6
abundance: NA
j_gene: TRBJ2-2
d_gene: TRBD1
CDR3nt: TGTGCCAGCAGGGCCGGGACAGACAACACCGGGGAGCTGTTTTTT
CDR3aa: CASRAGTDNTGELFF

v_gene: TRBV7-9
abundance: NA
j_gene: TRBJ1-1
d_gene: TRBD1
CDR3nt: TGTGCCAGCAGCTCCCGACAGGGAAGGGGGGACACTGAAGCTTTCTTT
CDR3aa: CASSSRQGRGDTEAFF

v_gene: TRBV5-1
abundance: NA
j_gene: TRBJ2-1
d_gene: TRBD2
CDR3nt: TGCGCCAGCAGCTTGACTAGCGGGGCGAGCTCCTACAATGAGCAGTTCTTC
CDR3aa: CASSLTSGASSYNEQFF